The text below deals with one TCR beta chain. The antigen is unknown. Germline V gene data show CDR1 as GTSNPN and CDR2 as SVGIG (reference sequence). The CDR3 is made up of 17 amino acids. The V segment lost 5 bases and the J segment 3 bases; nucleotides outside the gene matches: 18. This sample is drawn from a study of cytomegalovirus exposure and HLA in healthy donors. The PCR was carried out with 60 Vbeta primers and 13 Jbeta primers. TCRdb's table, derived via immunoSEQ multiplex PCR, lists solely in-frame clones and lacks some. Found here are tens of thousands of clones, approximately 70% of them singletons; the top ten hold 5.4%. Findings and limits, study-wide: The classifier was said to identify cytomegalovirus status with high specificity and sensitivity.

The receptor was derived from a man aged 50 to 59 in good health and CMV-seronegative. This chain joins TRBV30 and TRBJ1-2, with 7 bases fitting TRBD1. The material sequenced was PBMCs. The CDR3 region is CAWVPGALLGGDYGYTF. The CDR3 nucleotides are TGTGCCTGGGTACCCGGGGCTCTACTAGGGGGCGACTATGGCTACACCTTC.